This T cell receptor (beta chain) was recovered during a study of blood T cells in healthy people across ages. Study results and limitations: Age brought a roughly linear fall in TCR beta diversity measured per million T cells.

As for this clonotype: Its antigen is still unknown.

The use of a sample-barcoded 5' primer and a J-beta primer mix characterized a second PCR of roughly 6 to 11 cycles. A template-switch adaptor that had 12 random nucleotides put a tag on each cDNA molecule. TCRdb called the 5' RACE reads again in MiXCR, with one record for every CDR3 protein. The sample consists of 800,000 or so distinct CDR3 sequences, around 25% of them appearing once. The CDR3 spans 13 residues. Germline CDR1 ENHRY, CDR2 SYGVKD. Trimming removed 6 bases from V and 9 bases from J, with 15 bases in between. This sample was shared with a second study, whose subject was T cells of mothers and their children. That work contributes: Extraction yielded RNA that went, in full, into cDNA synthesis at approximately 1.4 ug per 15 ul.

Sequencing was performed on blood. This sequence originates from a boy between 10 and 17 years old in good health. V usage is TRBV10-3 and J usage is TRBJ2-4; D is undetermined. DNA of the CDR3: TGTGCCATCAGCTATGACCCCTCCAGCATTCAGTACTTC. Protein sequence: CAISYDPSSIQYF.